The source of this T cell receptor beta chain is a study of CD8 T cells in ankylosing spondylitis. Study-wide points: In ankylosing spondylitis patients, matched synovial fluid reportedly showed significant enrichment of disease-linked clones. A TCR beta motif of about eight highly homologous variants seemed to mark ankylosing spondylitis blood.

This clonotype was counted ten times or more. No antigen is known for it. Libraries of TCR beta came from quantitative 5'-RACE with molecular barcodes. Via MiXCR, TCRdb re-called the 5' RACE reads, giving one row per CDR3 protein. The sample has 200,000 to 250,000 distinct CDR3 sequences, 8% to 10% seen once; the top ten hold 4% to 5%. The V gene's germline CDR1 is MNHEY and CDR2 SVGEGT. The CDR3 is 15 residues long. V shed 5 bases and J 2 bases; nucleotides not matched to a gene: 8. This TCR derives from a female donor with ankylosing spondylitis or in good health (not recorded which). This chain joins TRBV6-2 or TRBV6-3 and TRBJ2-5; 7 bases are shared with TRBD1. The sample consisted of blood, either unsorted or a sorted T cell fraction (not recorded which). This CDR3 is CASSRRDRGQETQYF. In DNA, the CDR3 is TGTGCCAGCAGTCGCCGGGACAGAGGACAAGAGACCCAGTACTTC.